The rows below give T cell receptor beta chains drawn from one sample of a study of CD8+CD57+ T cells in acquired aplastic anemia. TCRdb ran MiXCR on the reads and lists one entry per CDR3 protein. The sample consists of under 500,000 distinct CDR3 sequences, around 30% of them appearing once. Sequencing used sorted CD4+, CD8+, or CD8+CD57+ T cells (not recorded which) from PBMCs. These receptors were obtained from a human donor with aplastic anemia. The CDR3 runs from the conserved cysteine through the conserved F or W.

TRBJ2-1,TRBV19,CASRSLDTYNEQFF
TRBJ1-2,TRBV28,CASRGGQAIYGYTF
TRBJ2-2,TRBV19,CASSVNRTGELFF
TRBJ2-7,TRBV25-1,CASSDALAGCEQYF
TRBJ1-2,TRBV6-5,CASTRGGGYTF
TRBJ1-4,TRBV7-6,CASSRGQFATNEKLFF
TRBJ2-7,TRBV15,CATSPGGDSYEQYF
TRBJ2-7,TRBV28,CASSFEDGLYERQYF
TRBJ1-2,TRBV4-3,CASSQDSPTTSGYTF
TRBJ2-2,TRBV7-3,CASSLIPSQGSFTGELFF
TRBJ1-5,TRBV7-2,CAGSQVTGGNQPQHF
TRBJ1-2,TRBV29-1,CSVDRTENYGYTF
TRBJ2-2,TRBV5-1,CVSKEATNTGELFF
TRBJ2-3,TRBV9,CASSARDREADTQYF
TRBJ2-3,TRBV25-1,CASSVIWTSGTDTQYF
TRBJ1-2,TRBV10-2,CASSEFGSEPNYGYTF
TRBJ2-7,TRBV30,CAWSRGPAVGEQYF
TRBJ2-2,TRBV7-9,CASSLVTGMNTGELFF
TRBJ1-4,TRBV5-1,CASSLRQGGGEKLFF
TRBJ2-7,TRBV19,CASSDTGNEQYF
TRBJ1-2,TRBV3-1,CASSPLGTNGYTF
TRBJ2-7,TRBV27,CASRVAGYSYEQYF
TRBJ2-1,TRBV7-3,CASSRHGTFNEQFF
TRBJ2-3,TRBV14,CASGMKVIDTQYF
TRBJ2-5,TRBV10-3,CAISESAPGLAGVKRETQYF
TRBJ2-3,TRBV29-1,CSVAGASTDTQYF
TRBJ2-7,TRBV16,CASSQGSGASYEQYF
TRBJ1-2,TRBV12-3/TRBV12-4,CASSPPGGGGYTF